This T cell receptor beta chain was retrieved from a study of OX40 agonist ivuxolimab in advanced cancers. CDR1 MGHRA and CDR2 YSYEKL come from the germline V gene. V shed 0 bases and J shed 4 bases, with 13 bases lying between them. The CDR3 sequence is 15 residues long. Sequencing was performed with immunoSEQ multiplex PCR; in TCRdb, only in-frame clones are kept and a portion is missing. The table records about 6,000 clones, approximately 80% of them present only once. This clone has just one count. This sequence was found in an adult with an advanced solid tumor such as melanoma, head and neck, liver or kidney cancer. The sequences come from CD4+ or CD8+ T cells sorted from blood, collected in a trial of the OX40 agonist ivuxolimab. The chain carries TRBV4-1 and TRBJ2-7, with D tentatively TRBD1 (6 bases). The CDR3 loop reads CASSQDTDRTYEQYF. Here the CDR3 DNA reads TGCGCCAGCAGCCAAGATACGGACAGAACTTACGAGCAGTACTTC.